The entry that follows covers one T cell receptor beta chain sequence. This clone came up many times. Its antigen remains unidentified. Base qualities were left out, and no much larger clone turns up one base away. TCRbeta CDR3 regions were amplified from genomic DNA by means of the immunoSEQ Assay, a bias-controlled multiplex PCR. As for how the authors treated the data: Within the assay, amplification of reference gene primers was used to estimate how many nucleated cells each sample contained. Sequence reads were collapsed and filtered to measure the absolute abundance of every unique TCRbeta CDR3 rearrangement. For each sample, productive Simpson clonality was calculated as the square root of Simpson's diversity index across productive rearrangements. Not all clones reach the TCRdb copy of this immuneACCESS table, which keeps in-frame sequences only. Checked studies attribute under half of the gap to unresolved V genes and leave the rest unexplained. Clone size and V and J calls were adopted from that table, with D and trimming inferred from the DNA. This sample is represented by nearly 80,000 clones; roughly four fifths of them were singletons. The biggest ten clones account for 35% to 40% of the sample.

Here V drops 3 bases and J drops 6 bases, and the junction holds 4 bases not matched to any gene. The germline V gene sets CDR1 to SGHRS and CDR2 to YFSETQ. The cysteine opens and the phenylalanine closes a CDR3 of 15 amino acids. Kept here is only the CDR3 DNA, which spans 45 bases and is read in frame from base 1. The collaborating institutions used their own protocols to collect whole blood in K2EDTA tubes. For TCRbeta analysis, collaborators shipped samples as frozen whole blood, isolated PBMCs, or DNA extracted from either of those sample types. This record belongs to a study of blood T cell repertoires in COVID-19 (TCRdb year 2020). As for the study more broadly: Samples covering the acute and convalescent phases of COVID-19 were provided by collaborators in the United States, Italy and Spain. The prospective study material was composed of cDNA or gDNA derived from T cells, B-cell-depleted T cells, or PBMCs. Samples came from the ongoing ImmuneRACE study (first 160 participants) plus 1,254 subjects from 6 global collaborators. HLA class I and class II types, where available, came from metadata supplied by the sample provider rather than from assay-based typing. The repertoires were released in a freely available public database meant as a resource for research on the immune response to SARS-CoV-2. A de-identified subject ID, COVID-19 status, age in years and sex were almost always included in the sample metadata. Deeply sampled blood TCRbeta repertoires from subjects exposed to, actively infected with, or recovered from COVID-19 were included in the dataset.

Overall study outcomes, separate from this receptor: Clinical and demographic metadata were provided uncurated, with the amount varying by source and participant.

The TCR was taken from a woman aged 70-85 years with acute or convalescent COVID-19. In this chain, TRBV5-1 is recombined with TRBJ2-2; TRBD1 matches 11 bases in the middle. The sequencing input was peripheral blood. This receptor carries the CDR3 CASSSGQGDPGELFF. The sequenced DNA: TGCGCCAGCAGCTCGGGACAGGGGGACCCCGGGGAGCTGTTTTTT. With all but the CDR3 taken from the reference TRBV5-1 and TRBJ2-2 genes, the full variable domain is: KAGVTQTPRYLIKTRGQQVTLSCSPISGHRSVSWYQQTPGQGLQFLFEYFSETQRNKGNFPGRFSGRQFSNSRSEMNVSTLELGDSALYLCASSSGQGDPGELFFGEGSRLTVL.